This T cell receptor beta chain appears in the sequencing data of a study of regulatory T cells in long-lasting Graves disease. Comment on this clonotype: What it binds is unknown.

Points from the study as a whole: The analysis examined peripheral blood only and excluded thyroid tissue.

Germline V lookup: CDR1 MNHEY, CDR2 SVGAGI. The CDR3 has 17 amino acids. Trimming at V came to 3 bases and at J to 4 bases, leaving 7 bases not matched to a gene. Documented time point: persistent/refractory GD, antithyroid drugs over 5 years with positive TRAb. RNA from PBMCs was the source of the TCR library. Criteria from the American Thyroid Association guidelines were applied to diagnose Graves' disease. For TCR beta, libraries came from iRepertoire HTBI primers and Arm-PCR of CDR3 regions. From the multiplex PCR reads, TCRdb called clonotypes with MiXCR, one entry per CDR3 protein. Of a few hundred thousand distinct CDR3 sequences in the sample, about 20% were seen once.

The rearrangement links TRBV6-5 to TRBJ2-5; 14 bases map to TRBD2. Sequencing used peripheral blood mononuclear cells (PBMCs), obtained when the disease was refractory, from a patient treated with antithyroid drugs. This clonotype was obtained from a female donor with Graves disease. CDR3 region: CASSYKGLAGVGETQYF. CDR3 bases: TGTGCCAGCAGTTATAAGGGACTAGCGGGAGTCGGAGAGACCCAGTACTTC.